Listed below are T cell receptor beta chains from one sample, sequenced in a study of CD8+ T cells in alopecia areata. Assay used: immunoSEQ multiplex PCR; TCRdb lists only in-frame clones, some missing. This table has about 150,000 clones, less than 65% appearing once. Sequences were derived from CD8+ T cells sorted from blood, sampled at week 0. The origin of the receptors is a human donor with alopecia areata. Each CDR3 is given with its conserved first and last residue. A D gene is named only where the DNA matches it firmly. A clone size is listed for some rows: how often the clone was seen (once, few, many), or a class if it is expanded.

size | J | D | V | DNA | CDR3
NA | TRBJ1-4 | NA | TRBV19 | TGTGCCAGTAGTCCCTTGGACAGCCCTAATGAAAAACTGTTTTTT | CASSPLDSPNEKLFF
NA | TRBJ2-7 | NA | TRBV9 | TGTGCCAGCAGCTCACGGGAGATAGGGTACGAGCAGTACTTC | CASSSREIGYEQYF
NA | TRBJ2-7 | NA | TRBV29-1 | TGCAGCGTTATCCCCCCAGGCCGCGGCGAGCAGTACTTC | CSVIPPGRGEQYF
NA | TRBJ2-3 | NA | TRBV19 | TGTGCCAGCGAGGCAGATACGCAGTATTTT | CASEADTQYF
NA | TRBJ2-7 | TRBD1 | TRBV9 | TGTGCCAGCAGCGGGGGACAGGGCTCCTACGAGCAGTACTTC | CASSGGQGSYEQYF
NA | TRBJ2-7 | TRBD1 | TRBV2 | TGTGCCAGCAGTGAAAACAGGGGAGTCCCCTACGAGCAGTACTTC | CASSENRGVPYEQYF
NA | TRBJ1-1 | NA | TRBV14 | TGTGCCAGCAGCCAAGATAAGGGTACTGAAGCTTTCTTT | CASSQDKGTEAFF
few | TRBJ1-1 | TRBD1 | TRBV29-1 | TGCAGCGTTGACAGGGGGTGGAGCGAAGCTTTCTTT | CSVDRGWSEAFF
few | TRBJ2-3 | NA | TRBV10-2 | TGCGCCAGCAGTCTGGGGTCTAGCTACGGCACAGATACGCAGTATTTT | CASSLGSSYGTDTQYF
few | TRBJ2-3 | NA | TRBV30 | TGTGCCTGGAGTGTGGGTAGCACAGATACGCAGTATTTT | CAWSVGSTDTQYF
few | TRBJ2-2 | NA | TRBV15 | TGTGCCACCAGCAGAGTTCGGGGAGACCCGGTGGGGCTGTTTTTT | CATSRVRGDPVGLFF
NA | TRBJ2-6 | NA | TRBV29-1 | TGCAGCGTTGCAGACTCTGGGGCCAACGTCCTGACTTTC | CSVADSGANVLTF
few | TRBJ2-3 | NA | TRBV14 | TGTGCCAGCAGCCAAGATGGAGATACGCAGTATTTT | CASSQDGDTQYF
NA | TRBJ1-1 | NA | TRBV2 | TGTGCCGAGGGGGGGAAGGCTGAAGCTTTCTTT | CAEGGKAEAFF
NA | TRBJ2-7 | NA | TRBV25-1 | TGTGCCAGCGGGTCTTACTACGAGCAGTACTTC | CASGSYYEQYF
NA | TRBJ2-1 | TRBD1 | TRBV2 | TGTGCCACAAGAGCGGGACAGGGGATCAATGAGCAGTTCTTC | CATRAGQGINEQFF
NA | TRBJ2-1 | TRBD1 | TRBV7-2 | TGTGCCAGCAGCTTTTTCGGGGCACAGGGGTCGAGCTACAATGAGCAGTTCTTC | CASSFFGAQGSSYNEQFF
NA | TRBJ1-6 | NA | TRBV4-3 | TGCGCCAGCAGCCAAGATGAGGGGATTCGGTCACCCCTCCACTTT | CASSQDEGIRSPLHF
few | TRBJ2-3 | NA | TRBV4-3 | TGCGCCAGCAGCCACGAAACGATCTCAGATACGCAGTATTTT | CASSHETISDTQYF
many | TRBJ1-5 | NA | TRBV27 | TGTGCCAGCAGTTCCAGCCTGGGTAGCAATCAGCCCCAGCATTTT | CASSSSLGSNQPQHF
few | TRBJ2-2 | NA | TRBV2 | TGTGCCAGCAGCGGGGCCTGGGGTATGGACACCGGGGAGCTGTTTTTT | CASSGAWGMDTGELFF
few | TRBJ2-1 | NA | TRBV7-9 | TGTGCCAGCAGCTTGCCCGTCAATGAGCAGTTCTTC | CASSLPVNEQFF
NA | TRBJ2-6 | NA | TRBV19 | TGTGCCAGTAGTTCTGGGGCCAACGTCCTGACTTTC | CASSSGANVLTF
few | TRBJ1-5 | NA | TRBV6-6 | TGTGCCAGCAGTTACACCACGCCTCATAGCAATCAGCCCCAGCATTTT | CASSYTTPHSNQPQHF
NA | TRBJ1-2 | TRBD1 | TRBV29-1 | TGCAGCGTTCGAACAGGGGAGTCCCATGGCTACACCTTC | CSVRTGESHGYTF